The clone carrying this T cell receptor beta chain has ten or more counts. As yet, its antigen is unknown. Recently diagnosed hyperthyroidism of less than 2 months' duration affected patients aged 18 to 65. Diagnoses were established using clinical symptoms, serum thyroxine and TRAb, thyroid ultrasound and orbital computed tomography. The sample comes from a study of T cells in Graves' hyperthyroidism and ophthalmopathy. Regarding the study as a whole: Stable hyperthyroidism was told apart from ophthalmopathy by a model built on 13 V-J features. Most expanded thyroid clonotypes above 0.001 also appeared in blood.

The germline V and J ends were trimmed by 2 bases and 3 bases, with 8 bases remaining between them. The CDR3 runs 12 residues. Germline V lookup: CDR1 DFQATT, CDR2 SNEGSKA (reference sequence). RNA transcripts served as the template for amplifying TCR beta CDR3 regions. HTBI primers were the set used in a first-round RT-PCR of the TCR CDR3. Via MiXCR, TCRdb re-called the multiplex PCR reads, giving one row per CDR3 protein. This table holds 610,000 or so distinct CDR3 sequences, about 45% found once. The gene calls are TRBV20-1 and TRBJ2-7; D not resolved. Sequenced sample: peripheral blood or thyroid tissue (not recorded which). This receptor was identified in a young woman with Graves' hyperthyroidism. The CDR3 bases are TGCAGTGCTAGACACATTAACTACGAGCAGTACTTC. Residues: CSARHINYEQYF.